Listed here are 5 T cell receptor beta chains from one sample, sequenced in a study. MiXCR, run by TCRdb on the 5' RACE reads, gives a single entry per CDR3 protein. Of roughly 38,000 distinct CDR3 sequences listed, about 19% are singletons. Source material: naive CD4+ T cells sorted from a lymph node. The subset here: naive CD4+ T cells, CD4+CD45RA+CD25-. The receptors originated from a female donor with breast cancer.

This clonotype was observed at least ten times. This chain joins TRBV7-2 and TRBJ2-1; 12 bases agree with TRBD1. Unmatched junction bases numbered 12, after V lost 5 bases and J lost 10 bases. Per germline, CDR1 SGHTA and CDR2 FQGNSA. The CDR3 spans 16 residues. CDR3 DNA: TGTGCCAGCAGCCATCCGGGACAGGGGGCTCTCGGGGAGCAGTTCTTC. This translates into CASSHPGQGALGEQFF.

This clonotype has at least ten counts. CDR3 sequence (DNA): TGTGCCATCAGTGGAGACTCCCAAGAGACCCAGTACTTC. This codes for CAISGDSQETQYF. The chain employs TRBV10-3 and TRBJ2-5, with D hard to call. The V and J ends lost 4 bases and 1 base respectively, with 7 bases between them. This CDR3 comprises 13 residues. Germline V gene lookup returns CDR1 ENHRY and CDR2 SYGVKD.

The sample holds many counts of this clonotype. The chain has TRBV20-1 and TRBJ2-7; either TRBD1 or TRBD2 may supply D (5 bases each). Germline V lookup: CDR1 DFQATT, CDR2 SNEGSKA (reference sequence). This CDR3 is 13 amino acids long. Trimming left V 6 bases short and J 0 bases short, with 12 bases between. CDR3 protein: CSALDTSSYEQYF. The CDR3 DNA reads TGCAGTGCACTGGACACTAGCTCCTACGAGCAGTACTTC.

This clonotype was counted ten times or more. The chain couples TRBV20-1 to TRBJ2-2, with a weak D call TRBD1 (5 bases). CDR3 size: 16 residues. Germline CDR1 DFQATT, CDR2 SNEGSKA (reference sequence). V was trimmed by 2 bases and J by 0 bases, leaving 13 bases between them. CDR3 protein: CSARKQGPSNTGELFF. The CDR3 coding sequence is TGCAGTGCTAGAAAGCAGGGCCCTTCGAACACCGGGGAGCTGTTTTTT.

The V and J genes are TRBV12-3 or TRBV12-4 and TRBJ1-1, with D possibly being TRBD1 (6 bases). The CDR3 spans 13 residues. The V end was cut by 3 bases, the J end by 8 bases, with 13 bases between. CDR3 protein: CASSLFAGTEAFF. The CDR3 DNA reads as TGTGCCAGCAGTTTGTTCGCTGGGACAGAAGCTTTCTTT.